Presented here are 29 T cell receptor beta chains from one specimen sequenced in a study of CD8 T cells in ankylosing spondylitis. Findings of the study overall: There was a TCR beta motif, made of several highly homologous variants, that appeared characteristic of ankylosing spondylitis blood.

Via MiXCR, TCRdb re-called the 5' RACE reads, giving one row per CDR3 protein. The sample consists of hundreds of thousands of distinct CDR3 sequences, about 24% of them appearing once. No antigen has been identified for these receptors. Sequences were obtained from blood, either unsorted or a sorted T cell fraction (not recorded which). These receptor sequences come from a male donor with ankylosing spondylitis.

V and J are TRBV12-3 or TRBV12-4 and TRBJ2-1; 8 nucleotides match TRBD1. V was clipped by 5 bases and J by 3 bases; unmatched bases: 6. The CDR3 has 15 amino acids. The CDR3: CASSPSGGLYNEQFF. The CDR3 DNA reads as TGTGCCAGCAGTCCTTCAGGGGGCCTCTACAATGAGCAGTTCTTC.

This clonotype was counted only a few times. The CDR3, as DNA: TGTGCCCATACGGGGGGAATGGACACTGAAGCTTTCTTT. Protein sequence: CAHTGGMDTEAFF. The chain joins TRBV10-3 to TRBJ1-1, with a tentative D call TRBD1 (5 bases). Germline-derived CDR1 and CDR2 are ENHRY and SYGVKD. The CDR3 runs to 13 residues. The V end was cut by 11 bases, the J end by 3 bases, with 16 bases between.

This sequence joins TRBV5-1 and TRBJ1-2; possibly TRBD1 for D (5 bases). From germline, CDR1 is SGHRS and CDR2 YFSETQ. V lost 7 bases to trimming and J lost 5 bases, with 15 bases between them. The CDR3 contains 13 residues. The CDR3 region has the DNA TGCGCCAGCGGTGTTGACAGCTTATATGGCTACACCTTC. Encoded protein: CASGVDSLYGYTF.

V and J are TRBV7-9 and TRBJ2-3; TRBD2 matches at 11 bases. Germline trimming cut 1 base from V and 8 bases from J; bases unmatched to any gene: 5. There are 15 residues in the CDR3. Per germline, CDR1 SEHNR and CDR2 FQNEAQ (reference sequence). The CDR3 loop reads CASSLVTSGMRTQYF. DNA for the CDR3: TGTGCCAGCAGCTTAGTGACTAGCGGGATGCGTACGCAGTATTTT. The full variable domain, in which reference TRBV7-9 and TRBJ2-3 provide the parts outside the CDR3, is DTGVSQNPRHKITKRGQNVTFRCDPISEHNRLYWYRQTLGQGPEFLTYFQNEAQLEKSRLLSDRFSAERPKGSFSTLEIQRTEQGDSAMYLCASSLVTSGMRTQYFGPGTRLTVL.

V usage is TRBV12-3 or TRBV12-4 and J usage is TRBJ2-6; the D is unclear. V was trimmed by 6 bases and J by 0 bases, leaving 3 bases between them. This CDR3 comprises 13 residues. The CDR3 nucleotides read TGTGCCAGCAGAACCTCTGGGGCCAACGTCCTGACTTTC. It is translated as CASRTSGANVLTF.

The chain joins TRBV6-1 to TRBJ1-2; no firm D call. The CDR3 is 13 amino acids. V was pared by 3 bases and J by 8 bases, with 13 bases between. Germline CDR1 reads MNHNS; CDR2 reads SASEGT. CDR3: CASSDRTLKGYTF. CDR3 nucleotide sequence: TGTGCCAGCAGTGACAGGACCTTAAAAGGCTACACCTTC.

The chain recombines TRBV27 with TRBJ2-1, with D possibly matching TRBD1 (5 bases). Trimming took 3 bases from V and 3 from J, leaving 12 bases between them. CDR1 MNHEY and CDR2 SMNVEV come from the germline V gene (reference sequence). The CDR3 totals 15 residues. The CDR3 is CASSLTAGIYNEQFF. CDR3 sequence (DNA): TGTGCCAGCAGTTTGACGGCAGGGATCTACAATGAGCAGTTCTTC.

This sequence joins TRBV12-3 or TRBV12-4 and TRBJ1-5, with 7 bases aligning to TRBD1. This CDR3 is built from 14 residues. The J segment lost 4 bases and the V segment lost 6 bases, leaving 6 bases of the junction unmatched. The CDR3 reads CASSTGQFNQPQHF. The CDR3 DNA follows: TGTGCCAGCAGCACGGGACAGTTTAATCAGCCCCAGCATTTT.

J is TRBJ1-3 and V is TRBV30, with D uncertain. The CDR3 sequence is 13 residues long. Germline CDR1 and CDR2: GTSNPN and SVGIG (reference sequence). V was trimmed by 4 bases and J by 3 bases, leaving 10 bases between them. The CDR3 protein is CAWNRVGGNTIYF. The CDR3 coding sequence is TGTGCCTGGAACCGGGTCGGTGGAAACACCATATATTTT.

V gene TRBV20-1 combines with J gene TRBJ2-1, with D perhaps given as TRBD1 or TRBD2 (5 bases each). The V gene lost 0 bases and the J gene lost 7 bases, with 16 bases spanning the gap. CDR1 is DFQATT and CDR2 is SNEGSKA in the germline V gene (reference sequence). This CDR3 has 15 amino acids. The chain's CDR3 is CSARDGLGLGNEQFF. The CDR3 DNA sequence: TGCAGTGCTAGAGATGGACTGGGGCTAGGGAATGAGCAGTTCTTC.

The V call is TRBV20-1, the J call TRBJ2-3, with TRBD2 matching over 10 bases. CDR3 length: 14 amino acids. Germline trimming cut 5 bases from V and 1 base from J; bases unmatched to any gene: 3. Germline CDR1 reads DFQATT; CDR2 reads SNEGSKA (reference sequence). The CDR3 is CSAYGTSGTDTQYF. CDR3 bases: TGCAGTGCTTACGGGACTAGCGGCACAGATACGCAGTATTTT.

This clonotype was counted between two and nine times. J is TRBJ1-5 and V is TRBV24-1; D might be TRBD1 (5 bases). The CDR3 length is 14 residues. Trimming removed 4 bases from V and 5 bases from J, with 11 bases in between. The germline CDR1 and CDR2 sequences are KGHDR and SFDVKD. This CDR3 reads CATSEWGDYQPQHF. The CDR3 nucleotides are TGTGCCACCAGTGAGTGGGGGGACTATCAGCCCCAGCATTTT.

In DNA, the CDR3 is TGTGCCAGCAGCCAAGATGCGTCGGGTGCGGGCTTTCAGCAGTTCTTC. The encoded protein is CASSQDASGAGFQQFF. The V call is TRBV3-1, the J call TRBJ2-1, with D perhaps matching TRBD2 (5 bases). Between the trimmed V and J ends, which lost 0 bases and 11 bases, there was a span of 20 bases. Looked up from germline, CDR1 is LGHDT and CDR2 is YNNKEL (reference sequence). This CDR3 spans 16 amino acids.

V gene TRBV20-1 combines with J gene TRBJ2-3; tentative D call: TRBD2 (5 bases). Trimming pared 7 bases from V and 0 bases from J, leaving 11 bases between. Per germline, CDR1 DFQATT and CDR2 SNEGSKA (reference sequence). The CDR3 is 13 amino acids. The CDR3, as DNA: TGCAGTGTCTCCCCGGGGAGCACAGATACGCAGTATTTT. It encodes CSVSPGSTDTQYF.

The J gene is TRBJ2-5, the V gene TRBV29-1; TRBD2 matches at 7 bases. Trimming at V came to 4 bases and at J to 5 bases, leaving 4 bases not matched to a gene. Germline V CDR1 and CDR2: SQVTM, ANQGSEA. The length of the CDR3 is 12 residues. The CDR3 sequence is CSVVGGWETQYF. CDR3 in DNA: TGCAGCGTTGTGGGGGGGTGGGAGACCCAGTACTTC.

The CDR3 spells CASSSPRGPQETQYF. The CDR3 bases are TGTGCCAGCAGCTCGCCGCGAGGGCCTCAAGAGACCCAGTACTTC. The V gene is TRBV7-2, the J gene TRBJ2-5; TRBD2 might be the D (5 bases). This CDR3 spans 15 amino acids. V was cut by 4 bases and J by 2 bases, with 14 bases left in between. The V gene's germline CDR1 is SGHTA and CDR2 FQGNSA.

The chain joins TRBV20-1 to TRBJ2-7, with a tentative D call TRBD1 (5 bases). V was pared by 6 bases and J by 2 bases, with 11 bases between. CDR3 length: 12 residues. Germline-derived CDR1 and CDR2 are DFQATT and SNEGSKA (reference sequence). CDR3 nucleotides: TGCAGTGCCGTCGACAGTACCTACGAGCAGTACTTC. Translated, it gives CSAVDSTYEQYF.

The V and J genes are TRBV11-2 and TRBJ2-7, with D hard to call. V shed 6 bases and J shed 3 bases, with 12 bases lying between them. CDR3 size: 13 residues. Germline-derived CDR1 and CDR2 are SGHAT and FQNNGV. The CDR3 here is CASSLIPRYEQYV. The CDR3 nucleotides read TGTGCCAGCAGTTTAATCCCTCGCTACGAGCAGTACGTC.

This clonotype was seen a handful of times. The chain uses TRBV12-5 and TRBJ2-2, with 7 bases matching TRBD2. V lost 7 bases and J lost 2; bases outside the gene matches: 10. The CDR3 totals 16 residues. CDR1 is LGHNT, CDR2 FRNRAP, per germline. The CDR3 region has the DNA TGTGCTAGTGCCAAATACGCGGGAGTAAACACCGGGGAGCTGTTTTTT. Translating it yields CASAKYAGVNTGELFF.

The chain is built from TRBV24-1 and TRBJ2-5; TRBD2 agrees at 7 bases. The junction had 4 bases not matched to a gene; V was cut back by 2 bases and J by 5 bases. Germline-derived CDR1 and CDR2 are KGHDR and SFDVKD. This CDR3 has 14 residues. The CDR3 here is CATSDYGEGETQYF. In DNA, the CDR3 is TGTGCCACCAGTGATTACGGGGAGGGCGAGACCCAGTACTTC.

This clonotype was seen more than once but under ten times. The V gene is TRBV2, the J gene TRBJ2-1; no clear D. V lost 5 bases and J lost 7, with 0 bases in between. Per the germline V gene, CDR1 is SNHLY and CDR2 is FYNNEI. The CDR3 length is 9 residues. The CDR3 reads CASSNEQFF. Here the CDR3 DNA reads TGTGCCAGCAGTAATGAGCAGTTCTTC.

The V call is TRBV5-1, the J call TRBJ2-7; TRBD2 matches at 7 bases. J lost 6 bases, V lost 3 bases, and 6 bases had no gene match. This CDR3 spans 13 amino acids. The germline CDR1 and CDR2 sequences are SGHRS and YFSETQ. The CDR3 DNA sequence: TGCGCCAGCAGCTGGGAGCCTAGCGGCGAGCAGTACGTC. It translates to CASSWEPSGEQYV.

This clonotype showed up just a few times. This rearrangement joins TRBV3-1 to TRBJ2-1; TRBD2 is a possible D gene (5 bases). The V gene lost 1 base and the J gene lost 2 bases, with 9 bases spanning the gap. The germline V gene has CDR1 LGHDT and CDR2 YNNKEL (reference sequence). The CDR3 runs to 15 residues. The CDR3 spells CASSQGLSTYNEQFF. CDR3 DNA: TGTGCCAGCAGCCAAGGACTATCTACCTACAATGAGCAGTTCTTC.

The table lists this clonotype with a few counts. The rearrangement links TRBV15 to TRBJ1-1, with D possibly being TRBD1 (5 bases). The germline CDR1 and CDR2 sequences are LNHNV and YYDKDF (reference sequence). With 1 base removed from V and 0 bases from J, the gap between germline ends came to 12 bases. There are 16 residues in the CDR3. Here the CDR3 reads CATSRGAGLMNTEAFF. Written as DNA, the CDR3 is TGTGCCACCAGCAGAGGCGCAGGGCTAATGAACACTGAAGCTTTCTTT. The variable domain in full, completed from reference TRBV15 and TRBJ1-1, reads DAMVIQNPRYQVTQFGKPVTLSCSQTLNHNVMYWYQQKSSQAPKLLFHYYDKDFNNEADTPDNFQSRRPNTSFCFLDIRSPGLGDTAMYLCATSRGAGLMNTEAFFGQGTRLTVV.

The count of this clonotype is one. The rearrangement joins TRBV12-3 or TRBV12-4 to TRBJ1-2; 8 bases are shared with TRBD1. Losses at the gene ends were 6 bases for V and 4 bases for J; bases not matched to a gene: 4. This CDR3 is 13 amino acids long. The CDR3: CASRQTGAYGYTF. CDR3 bases: TGTGCCAGCAGACAGACAGGGGCCTATGGCTACACCTTC.

J is TRBJ1-4 and V is TRBV5-1, with TRBD1 as a possible D gene (6 bases). The CDR3 runs to 16 residues. Germline values: CDR1 SGHRS, CDR2 YFSETQ. The ends were cut back, 0 bases at V and 3 bases at J, with 12 bases in the middle. CDR3 protein: CASSLEGDSANEKLFF. The CDR3 nucleotides read TGCGCCAGCAGCTTGGAGGGGGACTCGGCTAATGAAAAACTGTTTTTT.

CDR3 DNA: TGCGCCAGCAGCTTGGACAATTACTCCTACGAGCAGTACTTC. It specifies CASSLDNYSYEQYF. The rearrangement joins TRBV5-1 to TRBJ2-7; D gene uncertain. Germline assignment: CDR1 SGHRS and CDR2 YFSETQ. The V end lost 0 bases, the J end lost 0 bases, and 7 bases lay between the germline ends. This CDR3 region has 14 residues.

CDR3 nucleotides: TGCAGCGTAGATGAACAGGGGACGAACACTGAAGCTTTCTTT. Its protein product is CSVDEQGTNTEAFF. The chain uses TRBV29-1 and TRBJ1-1; TRBD1 matches at 7 bases. Germline V gives CDR1 SQVTM, CDR2 ANQGSEA. This CDR3 comprises 14 residues. V gave up 6 bases and J gave up 1 base; unmatched junction bases: 8.

The chain combines TRBV14 with TRBJ2-3; the D is unclear. Germline CDR1 SGHDN, CDR2 FVKESK. The length of the CDR3 is 13 residues. The V end lost 0 bases, the J end lost 3 bases, and 4 bases lay between the germline ends. The CDR3 bases are TGTGCCAGCAGCCAAGAATTGACAGATACGCAGTATTTT. Amino acid sequence: CASSQELTDTQYF. The whole variable domain, filled in from reference TRBV14 and TRBJ2-3, reads EAGVTQFPSHSVIEKGQTVTLRCDPISGHDNLYWYRRVMGKEIKFLLHFVKESKQDESGMPNNRFLAERTGGTYSTLKVQPAELEDSGVYFCASSQELTDTQYFGPGTRLTVL.